The 10 T cell receptor beta chains listed next were all sequenced from one sample in a study of shared clonotypes between healthy human individuals. Only in-frame clones appear in the TCRdb table, and some are missing; sequencing was by immunoSEQ multiplex PCR. The sample holds 900,000 to 1,200,000 clones, around 78% seen once. Input material: memory CD4+ T cells from PBMCs. As to subset: CD45RA-negative fraction. All receptors derive from a man between 18 and 35 years old in good health. Some clones in this sample may be carry-over from other donors' samples.

The chain uses TRBV5-1 and TRBJ2-1, with D possibly matching TRBD2 (6 bases). Trimming removed 0 bases at V and 5 bases at J, with 18 bases between. The CDR3 runs to 17 residues. The germline CDR1 and CDR2 sequences are SGHRS and YFSETQ. This CDR3 reads CASSLGIFGSGDNEQFF. CDR3 bases: TGCGCCAGCAGCTTGGGAATTTTCGGGAGTGGAGACAATGAGCAGTTCTTC.

The chain carries TRBV30 and TRBJ1-5; no firm D call. Germline values: CDR1 GTSNPN, CDR2 SVGIG (reference sequence). The V and J ends lost 4 bases and 2 bases respectively, with 18 bases between them. CDR3 length: 16 residues. CDR3 DNA sequence: TGTGCCTGGACCCCTAAAGGCATCCTAGGCAATCAGCCCCAGCATTTT. Translating gives CAWTPKGILGNQPQHF.

This chain uses TRBV11-2 with TRBJ2-2; D possibly corresponds to TRBD2 (5 bases). Germline V gives CDR1 SGHAT, CDR2 FQNNGV. The CDR3 is 16 residues long. Trimming removed 5 bases at V and 6 bases at J, with 19 bases between. The CDR3 reads CASSLTPTGSAGELFF. CDR3 in DNA: TGTGCCAGCAGCCTCACACCAACGGGGTCGGCCGGGGAGCTGTTTTTT.

This clone came up once. This chain uses TRBV7-2 with TRBJ2-4; 8 nucleotides line up with TRBD2. Trimming removed 1 base from V and 2 bases from J; junction bases left unmatched: 10. This CDR3 comprises 18 residues. Germline V CDR1 and CDR2: SGHTA, FQGNSA. The CDR3 region has the DNA TGTGCCAGCAGCTTAGTTTTCGCGGGAGGTTGGTCCAAAAACATTCAGTACTTC. Translation: CASSLVFAGGWSKNIQYF.

For this clone: A read error is the likely source, as a far larger clone sits one nucleotide away. At the DNA level, this CDR3 is encoded by other sequences in the same sample as well. J is TRBJ2-7 and V is TRBV5-4, with D hard to call. Trimming pared 2 bases from V and 4 bases from J, leaving 4 bases between. CDR3 length: 11 amino acids. CDR1 SGHNT and CDR2 YYREEE come from the germline V gene (reference sequence). The CDR3 sequence is CASSLGYEQYF. The CDR3 nucleotides read TGTGCCAGCAGCTTAGGTTACGAGCAGTACTTC.

This clone was picked up a small number of times. V and J are TRBV11-2 and TRBJ2-1, with D perhaps TRBD1 or TRBD2 (5 bases each). The CDR3 spans 11 residues. V lost 6 bases to trimming and J lost 9 bases, with 9 bases between them. CDR1 and CDR2 from the germline V gene are SGHAT and FQNNGV. The CDR3 loop reads CASSTGGEQFF. The CDR3 coding sequence is TGTGCCAGCAGTACAGGAGGTGAGCAGTTCTTC.

Remarks on this clone: This could be a read error, since a much larger clone is one nucleotide away. The chain combines TRBV4-1 with TRBJ2-5; D is unclear. Germline V gene data show CDR1 as MGHRA and CDR2 as YSYEKL. Deletions cut 2 bases from V and 0 bases from J, with 1 base between. The CDR3 spans 12 residues. In DNA, the CDR3 is TGCGCCAGCAGCCAAAACCAAGAGACCCAGTACTTC. Its protein is CASSQNQETQYF.

The chain has TRBV11-2 and TRBJ2-7; TRBD2 agrees at 7 bases. V shed 5 bases, J shed 10 bases, and the junction held 17 bases outside the gene matches. Germline CDR1 SGHAT, CDR2 FQNNGV. The CDR3 runs to 15 residues. The CDR3 protein is CASSLGDSGPREQYF. CDR3 DNA sequence: TGTGCCAGCAGCCTGGGGGATAGCGGGCCGAGGGAACAGTACTTC.

This chain uses TRBV30 with TRBJ2-1; 10 bases agree with TRBD1. Germline V gene data show CDR1 as GTSNPN and CDR2 as SVGIG (reference sequence). This CDR3 region has 15 residues. After removal of 2 bases from V and 6 bases from J, the junction contained 7 bases not matched to a gene. The CDR3 loop is CAWSQTGGPFNEQFF. DNA of the CDR3: TGTGCCTGGAGTCAGACAGGGGGCCCTTTCAATGAGCAGTTCTTC.

This clone appeared once. Other nucleotide sequences from this sample produce the same CDR3. The CDR3 DNA follows: TGTGCCAGCAGTTACCCGGGGTCAGAGACCCAGTACTTC. Translated, it gives CASSYPGSETQYF. The chain employs TRBV6-5 and TRBJ2-5; D may be TRBD2 (5 bases). The ends were cut back, 2 bases at V and 4 bases at J, with 8 bases in the middle. CDR1 MNHEY and CDR2 SVGAGI come from the germline V gene. This CDR3 comprises 13 residues.